The sequence of this T cell receptor beta chain was determined in a study of shared clonotypes between healthy human individuals. The wider study: Per donor, three plates held CD4 naive cells, three held CD4 memory, two held CD8 naive and one held CD8 memory.

The V gene lost 4 bases and the J gene lost 5 bases, with 12 bases spanning the gap. CDR1 and CDR2 from the germline V gene are SQVTM and ANQGSEA. The CDR3 loop spans 13 amino acids. Each subset's genomic DNA was split evenly across several immunoSEQ plates. Clones were sequenced by immunoSEQ multiplex PCR, and TCRdb holds only the in-frame ones, with some missing. Here the sample spans around 510,000 clones, 95% to 96% being singletons. Study donors comprised healthy, HIV-negative adults devoid of recent acute infection or vaccination. CD4+ cells underwent separation, giving CD45RA+ naive and CD45RA-negative memory subsets.

Material: naive CD4+ T cells sorted from blood. Subset specified: CD45RA+ positively selected. V gene TRBV29-1 combines with J gene TRBJ1-5, with D maybe TRBD1 (5 bases). The clonotype comes from a young woman in good health. Here the CDR3 reads CSVAPGPHQPQHF. The DNA of the CDR3 is TGCAGCGTTGCCCCAGGGCCTCATCAGCCCCAGCATTTT.